This entry lists 5 T cell receptor beta chains sequenced from one sample in a study of T cell responses to AZD1222 COVID-19 vaccine. The table came from immunoSEQ multiplex PCR; TCRdb's copy has only in-frame clones and leaves some out. Seen here are some 120,000 clones, approximately 84% observed once, and the top ten hold approximately 8.1%. This specimen consisted of peripheral blood, obtained on day 0 of AZD1222 vaccination. Source of these receptors: an adult in good health.

The chain couples TRBV25-1 to TRBJ2-5, with 11 positions matching TRBD2. The CDR3 is 16 residues long. Germline V gives CDR1 MGHDK, CDR2 SYGVNS. V was pared by 2 bases and J by 9 bases, with 11 bases of the junction left unmatched. The CDR3 DNA follows: TGTGCCAGCAGTGAAGCTAGCGGGGGGTCGCGGGGGCCCCAGTACTTC. It yields the protein CASSEASGGSRGPQYF.

This rearrangement joins TRBV13 to TRBJ2-3; 9 positions match TRBD2. The CDR3 length is 15 residues. V lost 5 bases, J lost 1 base, and 4 bases stayed unmatched. CDR1 and CDR2 from the germline V gene are PRHDT and FYEKMQ (reference sequence). CDR3 nucleotides: TGTGCCAGCAGCGGTAGCGGGAGTCGCACAGATACGCAGTATTTT. This sequence encodes CASSGSGSRTDTQYF.

The V gene is TRBV4-1, the J gene TRBJ1-2; TRBD1 matches at 9 bases. This CDR3 comprises 13 residues. Germline V CDR1 and CDR2: MGHRA, YSYEKL. J gave up 7 bases and V 5 bases, and 5 bases lay outside the gene matches. The CDR3 loop reads CASSLQGAGGYTF. In DNA, the CDR3 is TGCGCCAGCAGCTTACAGGGGGCTGGTGGCTACACCTTC.

The chain uses TRBV12-5 and TRBJ1-2; D gene unclear. Germline V gene sequence: CDR1 LGHNT, CDR2 FRNRAP. Trimming took off 7 bases at V and 7 bases at J, with 13 bases between the two ends. This CDR3 is 12 amino acids long. The CDR3 sequence: CASARETGGYTF. The CDR3 nucleotides are TGTGCTAGTGCTCGAGAGACGGGTGGCTACACCTTC.

This clone occurred a few times. The chain is built from TRBV5-5 and TRBJ1-2, with a tentative D call TRBD1 (5 bases). CDR1 is SGHKS and CDR2 is YYEKEE in the germline V gene (reference sequence). Trimming pared 0 bases from V and 3 bases from J, leaving 15 bases between. The CDR3 totals 16 residues. The CDR3 region has the DNA TGTGCCAGCAGCTTGGTTCCGGGGCGGTTGGACTATGGCTACACCTTC. It specifies CASSLVPGRLDYGYTF.